The TCR beta chain under discussion was sequenced for a study of shared clonotypes between healthy human individuals. The CDR3 is 13 amino acids. Germline V gene sequence: CDR1 SQVTM, CDR2 ANQGSEA. V lost 6 bases and J lost 6; bases outside the gene matches: 2. The method was immunoSEQ multiplex PCR; TCRdb's version includes in-frame clones alone and lacks a portion of them. This sample has under 600,000 clones, with about 98% found just once. Broader study findings: Among donors, clonotype sharing was expected to be affected by sequencing depth.

Concerning this clone: What it binds is not known.

Terminally differentiated effector memory CD45RA+ cells were excluded by CCR7 positive selection of CD45RO-negative cells. The chain links TRBV29-1 to TRBJ2-3, with TRBD2 matching over 14 bases. This clonotype was obtained from a man aged 25 to 40 in good health. Sample: naive CD8+ T cells sorted from blood. The CDR3 DNA reads as TGCAGCGTCGGGACTAGCGGGAGTGATACGCAGTATTTT. Its translation is CSVGTSGSDTQYF.